The 20 T cell receptor beta chains given below trace back to one sample, sequenced in a study of blood T cell repertoires in COVID-19. The protocol was immunoSEQ multiplex PCR, while the TCRdb copy is restricted to in-frame clones and leaves out a portion. The top ten hold less than 3.5% of the sample, which has 95,000 to 150,000 clones, approximately 85% seen once. Material for sequencing was peripheral blood. All receptors come from a woman aged 80 or older with COVID-19, enrolled during active disease.

This clone came up a few times. The gene calls are TRBV5-6 and TRBJ1-1; 7 bases line up with TRBD1. The CDR3 extends over 12 amino acids. CDR1 and CDR2 (germline): SGHDT, YYEEEE. The V and J ends lost 4 bases and 11 bases, in that order; junction bases with no gene match: 8. The CDR3 loop reads CASSEARGPAFF. The CDR3 coding sequence is TGTGCCAGCAGCGAAGCTAGGGGGCCGGCTTTCTTT. The variable domain in full, completed from reference TRBV5-6 and TRBJ1-1, reads DAGVTQSPTHLIKTRGQQVTLRCSPKSGHDTVSWYQQALGQGPQFIFQYYEEEERQRGNFPDRFSGHQFPNYSSELNVNALLLGDSALYLCASSEARGPAFFGQGTRLTVV.

The table lists this clone with a few counts. The chain is built from TRBV28 and TRBJ2-2; perhaps TRBD2 as D (5 bases). The CDR3 has 12 residues. Germline lookup yields CDR1 MDHEN and CDR2 SYDVKM. V was trimmed by 7 bases and J by 7 bases, leaving 10 bases between them. DNA of the CDR3: TGTGCCAGCATGTCGGGATACGGGGAGCTGTTTTTT. Translated, it gives CASMSGYGELFF.

This clone was counted a single time. The chain recombines TRBV7-9 with TRBJ2-2, with no clear D. Germline CDR1 SEHNR, CDR2 FQNEAQ (reference sequence). V was trimmed by 1 base and J by 1 base, leaving 13 bases between them. The CDR3 consists of 17 residues. CDR3 residues: CASSLGAGAMNTGELFF. In nucleotides, the CDR3 is TGTGCCAGCAGCTTAGGTGCCGGAGCTATGAACACCGGGGAGCTGTTTTTT.

The chain employs TRBV4-1 and TRBJ1-1; D is possibly TRBD1 (5 bases). Per the germline V gene, CDR1 is MGHRA and CDR2 is YSYEKL. V was cut by 1 base and J by 4 bases, with 13 bases left in between. This CDR3 is built from 15 residues. The CDR3 nucleotides are TGCGCCAGCAGCCAAGTTCGGGGCGGGGGCACTGAAGCTTTCTTT. This codes for CASSQVRGGGTEAFF.

The rearrangement links TRBV7-2 to TRBJ2-5; a weak D match, TRBD2 (6 bases). Germline-derived CDR1 and CDR2 are SGHTA and FQGNSA. V gave up 5 bases and J gave up 2 bases, with 12 bases separating them. The CDR3 has 14 residues. The CDR3 loop reads CASSGTSFQETQYF. The CDR3, as DNA: TGTGCCAGCAGCGGTACTAGCTTTCAAGAGACCCAGTACTTC. The full variable domain, completed using reference TRBV7-2 and TRBJ2-5, is GAGVSQSPSNKVTEKGKDVELRCDPISGHTALYWYRQSLGQGLEFLIYFQGNSAPDKSGLPSDRFSAERTGGSVSTLTIQRTQQEDSAVYLCASSGTSFQETQYFGPGTRLLVL.

The chain links TRBV4-3 to TRBJ2-1, with D possibly TRBD1 on 5 matching bases. Trimming pared 0 bases from V and 7 bases from J, leaving 13 bases between. CDR1 is LGHNA, CDR2 YSLEER, per germline. This CDR3 spans 15 amino acids. The CDR3 DNA reads as TGCGCCAGCAGCCAAGAACCGAGACAGAGGAATGAGCAGTTCTTC. Protein product: CASSQEPRQRNEQFF.

The chain employs TRBV5-1 and TRBJ1-6; a weak D match, TRBD1 (5 bases). The CDR3 sequence is 13 residues long. Germline CDR1 is SGHRS and CDR2 is YFSETQ. Trimming shortened V by 4 bases and J by 10 bases, and 12 bases separated the two germline ends. DNA of the CDR3: TGCGCCAGCAGCCTGGCAGGGCGGTCACCCCTCCACTTT. Its translation is CASSLAGRSPLHF.

V is TRBV2 and J is TRBJ2-2, with TRBD2 matching 12 bases. V shed 6 bases and J 4 bases; nucleotides not matched to a gene: 3. CDR3 length: 15 amino acids. The germline gives CDR1 SNHLY, CDR2 FYNNEI. CDR3 region: CASRGLAGPTGELFF. The CDR3 coding sequence is TGTGCCAGCAGAGGACTAGCGGGACCCACCGGGGAGCTGTTTTTT.

This clone was counted a single time. The gene calls are TRBV19 and TRBJ2-3, with TRBD2 matching over 9 bases. From germline, CDR1 is LNHDA and CDR2 SQIVND (reference sequence). This CDR3 contains 15 residues. The trim removed 5 bases at V and 0 bases at J, leaving 3 bases unmatched. CDR3: CASSDTSGSTDTQYF. The CDR3, as DNA: TGTGCCAGTAGTGATACTAGCGGGAGCACAGATACGCAGTATTTT.

This chain links TRBV15 with TRBJ1-3, with D maybe TRBD1 (6 bases). V was pared by 3 bases and J by 2 bases, with 14 bases between. CDR1 and CDR2 (germline): LNHNV, YYDKDF (reference sequence). CDR3 length: 16 residues. CDR3: CATSRDLTGTGNTIYF. The CDR3 nucleotides are TGTGCCACCAGCAGGGACCTGACAGGCACTGGAAACACCATATATTTT.

The rearrangement uses TRBV27 and TRBJ2-7; possibly TRBD1 for D (6 bases). CDR3 size: 15 residues. Trimming took 0 bases from V and 3 from J, leaving 12 bases between them. CDR1 MNHEY and CDR2 SMNVEV come from the germline V gene (reference sequence). The CDR3 coding sequence is TGTGCCAGCAGTTTATCGAACAGGGCCGACTACGAGCAGTACTTC. This codes for CASSLSNRADYEQYF.

This clone was seen a single time. This chain connects TRBV5-1 to TRBJ1-4, with a tentative D call TRBD1 (6 bases). CDR3 size: 14 residues. The germline V gene encodes CDR1 SGHRS and CDR2 YFSETQ. V was shortened by 5 bases and J by 3 bases, with 11 bases between the two germline ends. CDR3 residues: CASSQDSSNEKLFF. CDR3 DNA: TGCGCCAGCAGTCAGGACAGTTCTAATGAAAAACTGTTTTTT.

This sequence joins TRBV7-9 and TRBJ1-1; TRBD1 might be the D (5 bases). Germline CDR1 and CDR2: SEHNR and FQNEAQ (reference sequence). CDR3 length equals 13 residues. V lost 11 bases, J lost 0 bases, and 13 bases lay in between. The CDR3 is CAAGRLMNTEAFF. The CDR3 bases are TGTGCCGCGGGACGGCTAATGAACACTGAAGCTTTCTTT. The full variable domain, in which reference TRBV7-9 and TRBJ1-1 provide the parts outside the CDR3, is DTGVSQNPRHKITKRGQNVTFRCDPISEHNRLYWYRQTLGQGPEFLTYFQNEAQLEKSRLLSDRFSAERPKGSFSTLEIQRTEQGDSAMYLCAAGRLMNTEAFFGQGTRLTVV.

This clone appeared a few times. The rearrangement uses TRBV3-1 (or the pseudogene TRBV3-2) and TRBJ2-1; possibly TRBD2 for D (5 bases). The CDR3 extends over 19 amino acids. Trimming left V 4 bases short and J 1 base short, with 23 bases between. Germline loops: CDR1 LGHDT, CDR2 YNNKEL (reference sequence). In nucleotides, the CDR3 is TGTGCCAGCAGCCCCCACGGAGTCAGGTGGGAGAAGTCCTACAATGAGCAGTTCTTC. It specifies CASSPHGVRWEKSYNEQFF.

The CDR3 protein is CASSHTGENEQFF. The CDR3 DNA is TGCGCCAGCAGCCATACAGGGGAGAATGAGCAGTTCTTC. V is TRBV4-3 and J is TRBJ2-1; 7 bases are a match to TRBD1. Trimming at V came to 3 bases and at J to 7 bases, leaving 3 bases not matched to a gene. The CDR3 totals 13 residues. Germline CDR1 and CDR2: LGHNA and YSLEER.

V and J are TRBV7-3 and TRBJ1-1, with D possibly TRBD1 on 6 matching bases. Trimming removed 4 bases from V and 7 bases from J, with 16 bases in between. The germline gives CDR1 SGHTA, CDR2 FQGTGA. The CDR3 sequence is 14 residues long. The CDR3 here is CASSSNTGTGEAFF. The CDR3 DNA reads as TGTGCCAGCAGCTCAAATACAGGGACGGGTGAAGCTTTCTTT.

The gene calls are TRBV11-2 and TRBJ1-5, with D unresolved. Germline lookup yields CDR1 SGHAT and CDR2 FQNNGV. Trimming cost V 5 bases and J 0 bases, with 11 bases left between them. This CDR3 has 15 amino acids. The CDR3, as DNA: TGTGCCAGCAGCGCTGACGGGGATAGCAATCAGCCCCAGCATTTT. Translated: CASSADGDSNQPQHF. The whole variable domain, remainder taken from reference TRBV11-2 and TRBJ1-5, is EAGVAQSPRYKIIEKRQSVAFWCNPISGHATLYWYQQILGQGPKLLIQFQNNGVVDDSQLPKDRFSAERLKGVDSTLKIQPAKLEDSAVYLCASSADGDSNQPQHFGDGTRLSIL.

The CDR3 DNA reads as TGTGCCAGCAGCTTCCACCCAGATGAAGCCTACGAGCAGTACTTC. Amino acid sequence: CASSFHPDEAYEQYF. The V gene is TRBV5-4, the J gene TRBJ2-7, with no clear D. The germline V and J ends were trimmed by 2 bases and 2 bases, with 14 bases remaining between them. The CDR3 is 15 residues long. Germline V gene data show CDR1 as SGHNT and CDR2 as YYREEE (reference sequence).

V is TRBV7-9 and J is TRBJ2-5, with a possible D match to TRBD2 (6 bases). The ends were cut back, 1 base at V and 5 bases at J, with 20 bases in the middle. Germline V gene lookup returns CDR1 SEHNR and CDR2 FQNEAQ (reference sequence). The CDR3 length is 17 residues. The CDR3 DNA reads TGTGCCAGCAGCTTAGAAGTTGGGGCGGGAAAATGGGAGACCCAGTACTTC. This gives the protein CASSLEVGAGKWETQYF.

The J gene is TRBJ2-6, the V gene TRBV7-8, with D possibly TRBD1 on 5 matching bases. Germline loops: CDR1 SGHVS, CDR2 FQNEAQ. V was cut by 2 bases and J by 2 bases, with 13 bases left in between. The CDR3 runs 17 residues. In DNA form, the CDR3 reads TGTGCCAGCAGCTTAATAGTTTCAGGGCCTGGGGCCAACGTCCTGACTTTC. It encodes CASSLIVSGPGANVLTF.